A selection of T cell receptor beta chains follows, all from one sample in a study of CD8 T cells in Susac syndrome. Each CDR3 protein is one row after TCRdb ran MiXCR on the immunoSEQ multiplex PCR reads. Here the sample spans approximately 280,000 distinct CDR3 sequences, 70% to 90% being singletons. The material sequenced was CD8+ T cells from PBMCs. The receptors come from a human donor with multiple sclerosis. Each CDR3 is given with its conserved first and last residue. A D gene is named only where the DNA matches it firmly. Size is stated for part of the rows, as once, few or many counts, or as a class when the clone is expanded.

V	D	J	size	DNA	CDR3
TRBV7-3	NA	TRBJ2-1	NA	TGTGCCAGCAGCTTTGTGTATGAGCAGTTCTTC	CASSFVYEQFF
TRBV23-1	TRBD2	TRBJ2-7	NA	TGCGCCAGCAGTCAAGGGGCTAGCGGACTATCCACCTACGAGCAGTACTTC	CASSQGASGLSTYEQYF
TRBV7-9	TRBD1	TRBJ2-7	NA	TGTGCCAGCGGAGGGACAGGGCCTTACGAGCAGTACTTC	CASGGTGPYEQYF
TRBV30	NA	TRBJ2-1	NA	TGTGCCTGGAGTGTGAGACCCCAGTTCTTC	CAWSVRPQFF
TRBV9	TRBD2	TRBJ2-7	few	TGTGCCAGCAATGACGGGAGGGGGTCCTACGAGCAGTACTTC	CASNDGRGSYEQYF
TRBV29-1	TRBD1	TRBJ2-7	NA	TGCAGCGTTCGGACAGGACAGACCTACGAGCAGTACTTC	CSVRTGQTYEQYF
TRBV6-1	TRBD1	TRBJ1-5	NA	TGTGCCAGCAGCAAAAGAGGACAGGGTTTCAGTCAGCCCCAGCATTTT	CASSKRGQGFSQPQHF
TRBV30	TRBD2	TRBJ2-3	once	TGTGCCTGGAGGGGGTTGGCTAGCGGGAGGGCCCTAGATACGCAGTATTTT	CAWRGLASGRALDTQYF
TRBV4-2	NA	TRBJ2-2	NA	TGTGCCAGCAGTCCTTTTGTCCCCCCGAAGAGAGGGGAGCTGTTTTTT	CASSPFVPPKRGELFF
TRBV5-6	NA	TRBJ1-2	NA	TGTGCCAGCAGCATAGGCCAGGGTGGTGGCTACACCTTC	CASSIGQGGGYTF
TRBV11-2	NA	TRBJ2-5	NA	TGTGCCAGCAGCTTATCCGGGAGCCTTGAGACCCAGTACTTC	CASSLSGSLETQYF
TRBV28	NA	TRBJ2-2	NA	TGTGCCAGCAGTTCTTCCACAGGAATCACCGGGGAGCTGTTTTTT	CASSSSTGITGELFF
TRBV12-3/TRBV12-4	NA	TRBJ1-3	NA	TGTGCCAGCAGTTCTTCAGGACGGATCTCTGGAAACACCATATATTTT	CASSSSGRISGNTIYF
TRBV28	NA	TRBJ2-5	NA	TGTGCCAGCAGTCCTCCCAGGGGAGGCCAAGAGACCCAGTACTTC	CASSPPRGGQETQYF
TRBV30	NA	TRBJ1-2	NA	TGTGCCTGTAAGGTGGTTTCTAACTATGGCTACACCTTC	CACKVVSNYGYTF
TRBV27	NA	TRBJ1-6	NA	TGTGCCAGCAGCCGGGGACACAGCTCCTATAATTCACCCCTCCACTTT	CASSRGHSSYNSPLHF
TRBV27	TRBD2	TRBJ2-1	NA	TGTGCCAGCTCAGCGGGAGGGACTTCCTACAATGAGCAGTTCTTC	CASSAGGTSYNEQFF
TRBV12-3/TRBV12-4	TRBD1	TRBJ2-5	once	TGTGCCAGCAGGGGACAGGCGCAAGAGACCCAGTACTTC	CASRGQAQETQYF
TRBV25-1	TRBD2	TRBJ2-1	NA	TGTGCCAGTCAGGCGGGGGGAGCCAATGAGCAGTTCTTC	CASQAGGANEQFF
TRBV12-3/TRBV12-4	TRBD1	TRBJ2-3	NA	TGTGCCAGCAGGGGACCACAGGGGCCTAGCACAGATACGCAGTATTTT	CASRGPQGPSTDTQYF
TRBV7-9	NA	TRBJ1-1	NA	TGTGCCAGCAGTCCAGGACATACCGCTGAAGCTTTCTTT	CASSPGHTAEAFF
TRBV27	NA	TRBJ2-7	NA	TGTGCCAGCACCGCGGCGGGGGCCATCTACGAGCAGTACTTC	CASTAAGAIYEQYF
TRBV6-5	TRBD1	TRBJ2-4	few	TGTGCCAGCAGTTCCGGGACAGGGCGAGGGAACATTCAGTACTTC	CASSSGTGRGNIQYF
TRBV9	TRBD2	TRBJ2-5	NA	TGTGCCAGCAGCGTAGGTAGCGGGAGTGGGGAGACCCAGTACTTC	CASSVGSGSGETQYF
TRBV12-3/TRBV12-4	NA	TRBJ2-1	NA	TGTGCCAGCAGTTTGCTCGGGCCGTACAATGAGCAGTTCTTC	CASSLLGPYNEQFF
TRBV27	TRBD1	TRBJ1-2	NA	TGTGCCAGCAGTAGGGGGCGGAACTATGGCTACACCTTC	CASSRGRNYGYTF
TRBV9	NA	TRBJ2-3	NA	TGTGCCAGCAGCGCCGGGGAGCGGGTAGGGGCAGATACGCAGTATTTT	CASSAGERVGADTQYF
TRBV6-6	NA	TRBJ2-1	NA	TGTGCCAGCAGTGACCGGGACACAAATGAGCAGTTCTTC	CASSDRDTNEQFF
TRBV7-9	TRBD1	TRBJ1-2	NA	TGTGCCAGCAGCCCGCAGGGGGCTTACTATGGCTACACCTTC	CASSPQGAYYGYTF
TRBV7-9	NA	TRBJ1-5	NA	TGTGCCAGCAGCATGGGGGATCAGCCCCAGCATTTT	CASSMGDQPQHF
TRBV28	NA	TRBJ2-5	NA	TGTGCCAGCAGTCCGGGGGACCCGTGGTACCAAGAGACCCAGTACTTC	CASSPGDPWYQETQYF
TRBV14	TRBD2	TRBJ2-3	NA	TGTGCCAGCAGCCAAGATCGTAGCGGGAGATTTTCAGATACGCAGTATTTT	CASSQDRSGRFSDTQYF
TRBV29-1	NA	TRBJ2-4	NA	TGCAGCGTTGAAGAGATACAGGGAGGCAAAAACATTCAGTACTTC	CSVEEIQGGKNIQYF
TRBV7-9	NA	TRBJ2-7	once	TGTGCCAGCAGCGATTCGACAGGCTACGAGCAGTACTTC	CASSDSTGYEQYF